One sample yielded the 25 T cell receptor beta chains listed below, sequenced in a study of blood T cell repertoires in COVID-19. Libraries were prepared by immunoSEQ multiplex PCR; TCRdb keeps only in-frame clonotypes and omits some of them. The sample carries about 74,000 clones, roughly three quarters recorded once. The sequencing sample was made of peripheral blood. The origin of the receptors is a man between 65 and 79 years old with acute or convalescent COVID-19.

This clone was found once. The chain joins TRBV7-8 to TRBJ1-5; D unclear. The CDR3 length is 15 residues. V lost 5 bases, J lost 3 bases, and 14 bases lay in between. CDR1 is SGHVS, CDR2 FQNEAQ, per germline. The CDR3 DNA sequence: TGTGCCAGCAGCCGAGATCCGGGAGCCAATCAGCCCCAGCATTTT. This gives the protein CASSRDPGANQPQHF.

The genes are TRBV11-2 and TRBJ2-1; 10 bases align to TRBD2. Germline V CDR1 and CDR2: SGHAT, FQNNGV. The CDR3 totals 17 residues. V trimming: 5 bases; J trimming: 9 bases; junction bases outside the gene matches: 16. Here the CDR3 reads CASSQRPLAGEGSEQFF. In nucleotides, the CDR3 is TGTGCCAGCAGCCAAAGACCCCTAGCGGGAGAAGGGAGTGAGCAGTTCTTC.

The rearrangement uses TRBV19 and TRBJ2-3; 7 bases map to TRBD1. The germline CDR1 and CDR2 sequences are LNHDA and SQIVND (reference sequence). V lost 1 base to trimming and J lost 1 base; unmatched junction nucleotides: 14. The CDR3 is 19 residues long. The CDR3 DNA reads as TGTGCCAGTAGTATAGTTGTGAGCCAGGGGGTTAAGCGCACAGATACGCAGTATTTT. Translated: CASSIVVSQGVKRTDTQYF.

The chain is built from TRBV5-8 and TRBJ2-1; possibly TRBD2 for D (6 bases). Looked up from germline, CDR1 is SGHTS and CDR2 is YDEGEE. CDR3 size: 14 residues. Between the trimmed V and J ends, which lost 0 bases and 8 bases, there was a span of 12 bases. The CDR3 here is CASSLGLARDEQFF. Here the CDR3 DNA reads TGTGCCAGCAGCTTGGGGCTAGCGAGGGATGAGCAGTTCTTC.

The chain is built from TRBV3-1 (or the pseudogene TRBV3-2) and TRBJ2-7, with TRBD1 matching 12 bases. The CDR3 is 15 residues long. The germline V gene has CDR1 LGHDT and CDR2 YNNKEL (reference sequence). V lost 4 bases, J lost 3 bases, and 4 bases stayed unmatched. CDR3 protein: CASSRGTGGHYEQYF. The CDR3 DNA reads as TGTGCCAGCAGCCGGGGGACAGGGGGCCACTACGAGCAGTACTTC.

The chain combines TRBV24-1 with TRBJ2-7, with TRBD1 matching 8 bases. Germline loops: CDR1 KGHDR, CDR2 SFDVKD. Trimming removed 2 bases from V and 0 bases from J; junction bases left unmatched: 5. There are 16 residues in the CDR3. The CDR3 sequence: CATSDSRQGPSYEQYF. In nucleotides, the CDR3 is TGTGCCACCAGTGATTCCAGACAGGGGCCCTCCTACGAGCAGTACTTC.

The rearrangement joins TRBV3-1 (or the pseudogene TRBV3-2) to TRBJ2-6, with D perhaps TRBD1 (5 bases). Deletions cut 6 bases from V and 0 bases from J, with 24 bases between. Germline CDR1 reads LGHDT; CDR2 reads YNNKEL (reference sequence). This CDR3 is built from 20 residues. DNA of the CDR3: TGTGCCAGCAGTAATACTGGACATAGAGGTTTTTACTCTGGGGCCAACGTCCTGACTTTC. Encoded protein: CASSNTGHRGFYSGANVLTF.

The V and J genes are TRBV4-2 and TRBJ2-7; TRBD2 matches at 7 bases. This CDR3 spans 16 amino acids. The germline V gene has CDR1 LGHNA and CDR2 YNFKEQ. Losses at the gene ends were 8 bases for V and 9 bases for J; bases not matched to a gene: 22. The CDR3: CASAFGGASGLGGQYF. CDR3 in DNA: TGTGCCAGCGCGTTCGGAGGAGCTAGCGGCCTGGGGGGGCAGTACTTC.

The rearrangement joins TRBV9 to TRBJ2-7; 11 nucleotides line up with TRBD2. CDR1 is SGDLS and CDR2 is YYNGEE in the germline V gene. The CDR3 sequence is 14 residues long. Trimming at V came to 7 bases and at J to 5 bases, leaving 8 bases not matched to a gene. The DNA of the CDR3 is TGTGCCAGCGGGGGGACTAGCGGCCGGGACGAGCAGTACTTC. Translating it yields CASGGTSGRDEQYF.

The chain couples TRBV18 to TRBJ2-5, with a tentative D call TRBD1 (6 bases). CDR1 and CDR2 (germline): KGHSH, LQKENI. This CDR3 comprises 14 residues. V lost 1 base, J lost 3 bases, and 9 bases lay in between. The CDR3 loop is CASSPRTAKETQYF. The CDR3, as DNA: TGTGCCAGCTCACCACGGACAGCAAAAGAGACCCAGTACTTC.

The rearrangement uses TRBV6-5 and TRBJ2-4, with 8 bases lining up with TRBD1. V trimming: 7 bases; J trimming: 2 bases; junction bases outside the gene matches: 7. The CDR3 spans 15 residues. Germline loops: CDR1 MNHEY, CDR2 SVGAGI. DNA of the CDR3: TGTGCCAGCAAGACAGGGGTGGGCTCCAAAAACATTCAGTACTTC. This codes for CASKTGVGSKNIQYF.

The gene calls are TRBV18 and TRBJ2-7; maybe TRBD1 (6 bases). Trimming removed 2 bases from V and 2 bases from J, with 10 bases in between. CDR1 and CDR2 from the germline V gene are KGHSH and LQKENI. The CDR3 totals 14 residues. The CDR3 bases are TGTGCCAGCTCACCAGGGACACCCCCCTACGAGCAGTACTTC. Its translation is CASSPGTPPYEQYF.

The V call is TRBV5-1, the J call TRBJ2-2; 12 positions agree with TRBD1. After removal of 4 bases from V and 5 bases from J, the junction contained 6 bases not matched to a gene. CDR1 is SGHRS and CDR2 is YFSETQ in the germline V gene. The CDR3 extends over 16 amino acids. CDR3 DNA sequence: TGCGCCAGCAGCCAACTGGGACAGGGGGCAACCGGGGAGCTGTTTTTT. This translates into CASSQLGQGATGELFF.

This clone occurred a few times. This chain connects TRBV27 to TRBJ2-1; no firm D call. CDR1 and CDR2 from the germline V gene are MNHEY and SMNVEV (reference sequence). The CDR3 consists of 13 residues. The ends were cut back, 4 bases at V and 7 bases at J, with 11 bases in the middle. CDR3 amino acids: CASSSSRWNEQFF. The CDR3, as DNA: TGTGCCAGCAGTTCCTCCCGGTGGAATGAGCAGTTCTTC.

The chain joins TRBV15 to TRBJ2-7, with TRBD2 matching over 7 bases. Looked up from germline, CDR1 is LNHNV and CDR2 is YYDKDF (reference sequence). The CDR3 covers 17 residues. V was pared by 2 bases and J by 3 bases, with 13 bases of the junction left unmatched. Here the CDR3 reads CATSRPGAGEGRYEQYF. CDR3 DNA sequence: TGTGCCACCAGCAGACCCGGGGCGGGGGAGGGCCGCTACGAGCAGTACTTC.

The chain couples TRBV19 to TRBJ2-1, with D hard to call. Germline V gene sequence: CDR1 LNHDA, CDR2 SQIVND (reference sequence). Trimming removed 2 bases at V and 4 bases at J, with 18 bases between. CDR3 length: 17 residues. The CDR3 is CASSISAFASPYNEQFF. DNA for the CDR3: TGTGCCAGTAGTATAAGCGCCTTTGCGTCCCCTTACAATGAGCAGTTCTTC.

DNA of the CDR3: TGTGCCAGCAGCCTGGACCCTAGCGGGGGAAGCTCCTACGAGCAGTACTTC. This translates into CASSLDPSGGSSYEQYF. The J gene is TRBJ2-7, the V gene TRBV5-4; 10 nucleotides match TRBD2. Germline CDR1 SGHNT, CDR2 YYREEE (reference sequence). CDR3 length: 17 amino acids. The ends lost 4 bases at V and 0 bases at J; junction bases unmatched: 10.

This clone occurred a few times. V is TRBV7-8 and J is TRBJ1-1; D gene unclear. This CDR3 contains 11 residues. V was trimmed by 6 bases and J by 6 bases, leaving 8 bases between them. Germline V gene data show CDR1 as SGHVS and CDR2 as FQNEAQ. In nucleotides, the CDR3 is TGTGCCAGCAGTTTGAGCTCTGAAGCTTTCTTT. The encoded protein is CASSLSSEAFF. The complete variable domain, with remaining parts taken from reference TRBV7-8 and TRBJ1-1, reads GAGVSQSPRYKVAKRGQDVALRCDPISGHVSLFWYQQALGQGPEFLTYFQNEAQLDKSGLPSDRFFAERPEGSVSTLKIQRTQQEDSAVYLCASSLSSEAFFGQGTRLTVV.

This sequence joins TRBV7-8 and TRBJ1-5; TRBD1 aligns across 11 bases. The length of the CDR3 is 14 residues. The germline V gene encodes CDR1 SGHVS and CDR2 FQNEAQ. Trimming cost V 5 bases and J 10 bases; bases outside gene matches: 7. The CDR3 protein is CASSLGQGAEPQHF. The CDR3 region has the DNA TGTGCCAGCAGCCTCGGACAGGGGGCGGAACCCCAGCATTTT.

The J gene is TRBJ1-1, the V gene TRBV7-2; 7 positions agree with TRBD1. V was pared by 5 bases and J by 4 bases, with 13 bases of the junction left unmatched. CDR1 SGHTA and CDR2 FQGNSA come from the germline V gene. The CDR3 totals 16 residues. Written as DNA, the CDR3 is TGTGCCAGCAGCCCGACTCCTACGACAGGGCGCACTGAAGCTTTCTTT. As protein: CASSPTPTTGRTEAFF. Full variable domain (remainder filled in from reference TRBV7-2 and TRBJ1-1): GAGVSQSPSNKVTEKGKDVELRCDPISGHTALYWYRQSLGQGLEFLIYFQGNSAPDKSGLPSDRFSAERTGGSVSTLTIQRTQQEDSAVYLCASSPTPTTGRTEAFFGQGTRLTVV.

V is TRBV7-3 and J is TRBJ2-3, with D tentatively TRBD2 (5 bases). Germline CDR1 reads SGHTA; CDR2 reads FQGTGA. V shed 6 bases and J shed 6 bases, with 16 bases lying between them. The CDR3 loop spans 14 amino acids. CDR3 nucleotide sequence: TGTGCCAGCAGTCGGACCCAACTAGGGGATACGCAGTATTTT. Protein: CASSRTQLGDTQYF.

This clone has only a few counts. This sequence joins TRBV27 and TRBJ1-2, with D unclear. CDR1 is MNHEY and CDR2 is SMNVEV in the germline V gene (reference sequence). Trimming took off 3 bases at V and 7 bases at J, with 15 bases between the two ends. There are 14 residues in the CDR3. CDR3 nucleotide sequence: TGTGCCAGCAGTTTCGTAGAGTCCCGCCGTGGCTACACCTTC. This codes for CASSFVESRRGYTF.

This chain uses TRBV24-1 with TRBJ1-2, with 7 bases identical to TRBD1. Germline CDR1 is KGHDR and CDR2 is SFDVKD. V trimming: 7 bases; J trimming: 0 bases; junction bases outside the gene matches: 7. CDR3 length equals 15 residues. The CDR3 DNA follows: TGTGCCACCAGCCAGACCGGGACAGCTAACTATGGCTACACCTTC. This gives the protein CATSQTGTANYGYTF.

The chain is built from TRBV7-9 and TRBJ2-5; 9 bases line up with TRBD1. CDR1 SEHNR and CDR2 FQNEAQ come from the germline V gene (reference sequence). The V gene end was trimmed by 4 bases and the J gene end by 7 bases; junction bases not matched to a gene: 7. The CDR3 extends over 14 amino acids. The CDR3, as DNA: TGTGCCAGCAGCTGGGGACAGGGACAGGGGACCCAGTACTTC. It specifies CASSWGQGQGTQYF.

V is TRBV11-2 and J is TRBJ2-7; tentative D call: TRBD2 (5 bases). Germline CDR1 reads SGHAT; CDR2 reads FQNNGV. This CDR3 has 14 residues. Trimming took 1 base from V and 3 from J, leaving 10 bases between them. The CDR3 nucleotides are TGTGCCAGCAGCTTAGTAGGACTGGGCTACGAGCAGTACTTC. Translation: CASSLVGLGYEQYF.